This TCR beta chain was identified during a study of T cells in Graves' hyperthyroidism and ophthalmopathy. The study, taken as a whole, reports: The blood repertoire included most of the expanded thyroid clonotypes above 0.001.

V was clipped by 6 bases and J by 0 bases, with 12 bases between them. Germline assignment: CDR1 DFQATT and CDR2 SNEGSKA (reference sequence). CDR3 length equals 13 residues. Regions amplified from RNA transcripts were the TCR beta CDR3 regions. Researchers ran a first-round RT-PCR on the TCR CDR3 using the HTBI primer set. TCRdb used MiXCR to reprocess the multiplex PCR reads, holding one entry per CDR3 protein. Counted here are 660,000 or so distinct CDR3 sequences, roughly 46% occurring once; the ten biggest clones make up under 8.5%. To note about this clonotype: What it binds is unknown. A single base separates this from a much larger clone, so it may be a read error.

Sample: peripheral blood or thyroid tissue (not recorded which). V usage is TRBV20-1 and J usage is TRBJ2-7; D is unresolved. This TCR came from an adult man with Graves' disease, either hyperthyroidism or ophthalmopathy (not recorded which). The CDR3, as DNA: TGCAGTGCCGAAAGGCCGAACTCCTACGAGCAGTACTTC. Translating it yields CSAERPNSYEQYF.